These 3 T cell receptor beta chains were sequenced from one sample in a study of T-cell reconstitution after alpha-beta-depleted transplantation in children (dated by TCRdb to the mid-2010s). Library prep was done by PCR. Reads for this sample came from an Illumina HiSeq 2500. TCR library preparation used molecular barcoding, with unique molecular identifiers applied to normalize quantification of the TCRbeta repertoire. TCRdb reprocessing: public reads trimmed at Q25 with fastp, clones called with MiXCR, in-frame beta chains kept. Each CDR3 protein gets just one entry, which takes the most common genes and DNA from the rows behind it. This sample gives about half a million distinct CDR3 sequences in total; under 15% of them show up just once. Over 5.5% of the sample comes from the top ten. Sequenced here: PBMCs from the stem cell graft donor, sampled from the stem cell graft. These receptor sequences come from a human donor who donated a stem cell graft to a child with combined immunodeficiency.

This clonotype was seen ten or more times. V is TRBV7-2 and J is TRBJ1-1; D gene ambiguous. V shed 1 base and J shed 2 bases, with 14 bases lying between them. This CDR3 spans 16 amino acids. Germline values: CDR1 SGHTA, CDR2 FQGNSA. The CDR3 reads CASSLDYHVRNTEAFF. As DNA, the CDR3 is TGTGCCAGCAGCTTAGACTATCATGTTAGAAACACTGAAGCTTTCTTT.

This clonotype was counted many times. The chain is built from TRBV6-5 and TRBJ1-1; D gene ambiguous. Germline V gene sequence: CDR1 MNHEY, CDR2 SVGAGI. The CDR3 totals 13 residues. With 0 bases removed from V and 4 bases from J, the gap between germline ends came to 6 bases. CDR3 sequence: CASSYSGSTEAFF. CDR3 DNA: TGTGCCAGCAGTTACTCCGGGAGCACTGAAGCTTTCTTT.

This clonotype occurred many times. The chain carries TRBV12-3 or TRBV12-4 and TRBJ1-2, with TRBD1 identical over 8 bases. V dropped 1 base and J dropped 8; count of bases not matched to a gene: 12. This CDR3 spans 16 amino acids. CDR3 sequence reads: CASSLVARDRSWGYTF. CDR3 bases: TGTGCCAGCAGTTTAGTCGCCCGGGACAGGTCATGGGGCTACACCTTC.